This T cell receptor beta chain appears in the sequencing data of a study of response to subunit inactivated influenza vaccine. In this sample, this clonotype turned up a few times. TCRdb used MiXCR to reprocess the RT-PCR reads, holding one entry per CDR3 protein. The profile covers roughly 710,000 distinct CDR3 sequences, with 12% to 15% appearing a single time and approximately 7.6% taken by the ten largest. The sequences come from PBMCs from blood, collected 14 to 15 days before vaccination. The receptor comes from a man in his fifties who received an inactivated influenza vaccine.

CDR3 nucleotide sequence: TGTGCCAGCTCACCAGAACAGGGCTCTACAGATACGCAGTATTTT. It codes for CASSPEQGSTDTQYF. The J gene is TRBJ2-3, the V gene TRBV18; tentatively, D is TRBD1 (6 bases). The CDR3 spans 15 residues. V was clipped by 2 bases and J by 3 bases, with 12 bases between them. Germline assignment: CDR1 KGHSH and CDR2 LQKENI.